This TCR beta chain was recorded in a study of metastatic and nonmetastatic thyroid tumors. No treatment had been given to any patient before thyroid surgery. Whole-study results and caveats: Malignant thyroid tumors reportedly had TCR beta diversity that was significantly higher than in benign nodules, in blood and tumor.

The authors' processing: Clinicopathological groups of papillary thyroid cancer showed CDR3 differences that were used to build a distant-metastasis classifier. TCRdb used MiXCR to call clones anew from the PCR reads. TCRdb assigned the V and J calls; the authors' analysis was not used. This table has some 25,000 clones, under 15% appearing once. This clone was recorded many times. The antigen is not known. Germline CDR1 reads SGHTA; CDR2 reads FQGTGA. With 5 bases removed from V and 9 bases from J, the gap between germline ends came to 17 bases. This CDR3 comprises 14 residues. Sequencing input: blood. The rearrangement links TRBV7-3 to TRBJ2-1; perhaps D is TRBD1 or TRBD2 (5 bases each). This clonotype originated in a female donor with papillary thyroid cancer or a benign thyroid nodule (not recorded which). Some clones in this sample may be carry-over from other donors' samples. The DNA for the CDR3 is TGTGCCAGCAGCCCGGTGGGGGATGCTGCTGAGCAGTTCTTC. This translates into CASSPVGDAAEQFF.